This T cell receptor beta chain was captured in a study of regulatory T cells in long-lasting Graves disease. Study-level points and caveats: Persistent disease samples used TRBV28, TRBJ1-2 and TRBJ2-5 preferentially. Newly diagnosed patients shared about a thousand public clonotypes; persistent patients shared approximately 2,700.

The CDR3 length is 14 residues. Looked up from germline, CDR1 is SGDLS and CDR2 is YYNGEE. V lost 0 bases and J lost 2, with 8 bases in between. Specified time point: newly diagnosed GD, antithyroid drugs for less than 3 months. There was RNA extracted from PBMCs, and the TCR library was made from it. Clinicians diagnosed Graves' disease using American Thyroid Association guidelines. Sequencing libraries for TCR beta were prepared with iRepertoire HTBI primers and Arm-PCR of CDR3 regions. TCRdb analysed the multiplex PCR reads with MiXCR anew, one entry per CDR3 protein. The sample has 350,000 to 500,000 distinct CDR3 sequences; around 13% are singletons. This clonotype appeared many times. Its antigen is not identified. The data also belong to a second study, concerning T cells in Graves' hyperthyroidism and ophthalmopathy. This second study says: Clinical symptoms, serum thyroxine, TRAb, thyroid ultrasound and orbital computed tomography established diagnosis.

The chain combines TRBV9 with TRBJ1-1, with D hard to call. The TCR originated in a woman aged 45-65 years with Graves disease. The starting material was peripheral blood mononuclear cells (PBMCs), obtained at new diagnosis, from a patient treated with antithyroid drugs. The CDR3 reads CASSVGTDNTEAFF. CDR3 in DNA: TGTGCCAGCAGCGTAGGGACGGATAACACTGAAGCTTTCTTT.